What follows are 18 T cell receptor beta chains derived from one specimen sequenced in a study of control samples from healthy donors and cancer patients. Sequenced by immunoSEQ multiplex PCR; TCRdb stores in-frame clones only, minus some. The sample carries 45,000 to 70,000 clones, more than 85% recorded once. Sequencing input: PBMCs. These receptors were collected from a young man with colorectal cancer.

The V call is TRBV7-2, the J call TRBJ2-1, with 9 positions matching TRBD2. V shed 2 bases, J shed 8 bases, and the junction held 13 bases outside the gene matches. This CDR3 comprises 17 residues. CDR1 SGHTA and CDR2 FQGNSA come from the germline V gene. DNA of the CDR3: TGTGCCAGCAGCTTAAGGTTGCGGGGGGGAACGAGTTATGAGCAGTTCTTC. As protein: CASSLRLRGGTSYEQFF.

The J gene is TRBJ1-4, the V gene TRBV4-2; the match to TRBD1 covers 7 bases. Germline loops: CDR1 LGHNA, CDR2 YNFKEQ. The CDR3 runs 15 residues. V gave up 3 bases and J gave up 4 bases; unmatched junction bases: 5. CDR3: CASSQTRDSNEKLFF. CDR3 bases: TGTGCCAGCAGCCAGACCCGGGACAGTAATGAAAAACTGTTTTTT.

V gene TRBV7-2 combines with J gene TRBJ2-3; D remains unclear. CDR3 length: 11 amino acids. Trimming left V 1 base short and J 12 bases short, with 8 bases between. CDR1 is SGHTA, CDR2 FQGNSA, per germline. The CDR3 DNA sequence: TGTGCCAGCAGCTTAGAGTTAGTACAGTATTTT. This gives the protein CASSLELVQYF.

This clone showed up just a few times. The V gene is TRBV7-6, the J gene TRBJ1-3, with D unclear. Per the germline V gene, CDR1 is SGHVS and CDR2 is FNYEAQ. Trimming took off 0 bases at V and 0 bases at J, with 6 bases between the two ends. This CDR3 has 15 amino acids. The CDR3 DNA follows: TGTGCCAGCAGCTTAGCGCGGAGCTCTGGAAACACCATATATTTT. As protein: CASSLARSSGNTIYF.

V and J are TRBV5-4 and TRBJ1-1; TRBD1 aligns across 7 bases. The CDR3 sequence is 14 residues long. With V trimmed by 5 bases and J by 3 bases, 7 bases remained unmatched. CDR1 is SGHNT and CDR2 is YYREEE in the germline V gene (reference sequence). The CDR3 sequence is CASSRQTGDTEAFF. CDR3 DNA sequence: TGTGCCAGCAGTCGCCAAACAGGGGACACTGAAGCTTTCTTT.

The rearrangement joins TRBV4-3 to TRBJ2-7; no firm D call. The length of the CDR3 is 16 residues. CDR1 LGHNA and CDR2 YSLEER come from the germline V gene. V dropped 2 bases and J dropped 2 bases, with 16 bases sitting between them. The CDR3: CASSQTIRVATYEQYF. CDR3 nucleotide sequence: TGCGCCAGCAGCCAAACCATAAGGGTGGCTACCTACGAGCAGTACTTC.

This chain connects TRBV7-2 to TRBJ2-7; D unresolved. CDR3 length equals 14 residues. Germline lookup yields CDR1 SGHTA and CDR2 FQGNSA. Trimming shortened V by 5 bases and J by 2 bases, and 13 bases separated the two germline ends. As DNA, the CDR3 is TGTGCCAGCAGCCGTGACTCCTTCGCCTACGAGCAGTACTTC. Protein: CASSRDSFAYEQYF.

J is TRBJ2-7 and V is TRBV3-1 (or the pseudogene TRBV3-2); D remains ambiguous. There are 16 residues in the CDR3. From germline, CDR1 is LGHDT and CDR2 YNNKEL (reference sequence). Trimming removed 4 bases from V and 4 bases from J, with 20 bases in between. Here the CDR3 DNA reads TGTGCCAGCAGCCCCCGCCGGGTCCCGCTACAGTACGAGCAGTACGTC. Protein product: CASSPRRVPLQYEQYV.

The CDR3 protein is CASSLQGSYNEQFF. DNA for the CDR3: TGTGCCAGCAGCTTGCAGGGAAGCTACAATGAGCAGTTCTTC. The V and J genes are TRBV5-4 and TRBJ2-1; D might be TRBD1 (5 bases). Trimming took 1 base from V and 3 from J, leaving 8 bases between them. In germline, CDR1 is SGHNT, CDR2 YYREEE (reference sequence). The CDR3 has 14 residues.

A few counts support this clone. This chain links TRBV5-4 with TRBJ1-2; 8 nucleotides agree with TRBD1. This CDR3 spans 15 amino acids. Germline V lookup: CDR1 SGHNT, CDR2 YYREEE (reference sequence). The ends lost 4 bases at V and 4 bases at J; junction bases unmatched: 9. CDR3 protein: CASSPDRGVTYGYTF. The CDR3 DNA follows: TGTGCCAGCAGCCCAGACAGGGGAGTAACCTATGGCTACACCTTC.

The chain has TRBV7-6 and TRBJ2-3; D may correspond to TRBD1 or TRBD2 (5 bases each). Trimming shortened V by 4 bases and J by 5 bases, and 10 bases separated the two germline ends. The length of the CDR3 is 13 residues. Germline assignment: CDR1 SGHVS and CDR2 FNYEAQ. CDR3: CASSSGLRDTQYF. Written as DNA, the CDR3 is TGTGCCAGCAGCTCGGGGCTACGAGATACGCAGTATTTT.

This chain's CDR3 is CASSDSCRGHCSPLHF. As DNA, the CDR3 is TGTGCCAGCAGTGACTCATGCAGGGGGCACTGTTCACCCCTCCACTTT. V is TRBV6-4 and J is TRBJ1-6; 8 bases match TRBD1. V trimming: 0 bases; J trimming: 9 bases; junction bases outside the gene matches: 7. The CDR3 runs to 16 residues. The germline gives CDR1 MRHNA, CDR2 SNTAGT.

This clone occurred a few times. The chain links TRBV3-1 (or the pseudogene TRBV3-2) to TRBJ2-3; the D is unclear. Deletions cut 1 base from V and 5 bases from J, with 4 bases between. In germline, CDR1 is LGHDT, CDR2 YNNKEL (reference sequence). The CDR3 loop spans 12 amino acids. CDR3: CASSQVGDTQYF. The CDR3 region has the DNA TGTGCCAGCAGCCAAGTGGGAGATACGCAGTATTTT.

The rearrangement links TRBV19 to TRBJ2-2, with D hard to call. The CDR3 sequence is 11 residues long. V gave up 6 bases and J gave up 6 bases, with 5 bases separating them. Germline CDR1 LNHDA, CDR2 SQIVND (reference sequence). CDR3 nucleotides: TGTGCCAGTAGAGTGGCCGGGGAGCTGTTTTTT. This gives the protein CASRVAGELFF. The variable domain in full, with the rest retrieved from reference TRBV19 and TRBJ2-2, is DGGITQSPKYLFRKEGQNVTLSCEQNLNHDAMYWYRQDPGQGLRLIYYSQIVNDFQKGDIAEGYSVSREKKESFPLTVTSAQKNPTAFYLCASRVAGELFFGEGSRLTVL.

This sequence joins TRBV27 and TRBJ2-1; 11 bases match TRBD2. Germline lookup yields CDR1 MNHEY and CDR2 SMNVEV (reference sequence). The CDR3 spans 14 residues. Trimming at V came to 8 bases and at J to 10 bases, leaving 10 bases not matched to a gene. The CDR3 reads CASRPSGGFVEQFF. CDR3 bases: TGTGCCAGCCGGCCTAGCGGGGGGTTTGTGGAGCAGTTCTTC.

V usage is TRBV29-1 and J usage is TRBJ1-1; unclear D gene. This CDR3 spans 11 amino acids. The germline V and J ends were trimmed by 5 bases and 4 bases, with 8 bases remaining between them. Germline CDR1 reads SQVTM; CDR2 reads ANQGSEA. The CDR3 DNA follows: TGCAGCGTTTTAGCAATCACTGAAGCTTTCTTT. This codes for CSVLAITEAFF.

The DNA of the CDR3 is TGTGCCTGGAGCGCGCAGCGGGGGGGCCGGGCAAATGAGCAGTTCTTC. This sequence encodes CAWSAQRGGRANEQFF. The rearrangement joins TRBV30 to TRBJ2-1; 10 nucleotides match TRBD2. The CDR3 covers 16 residues. Germline V gene data show CDR1 as GTSNPN and CDR2 as SVGIG (reference sequence). V lost 3 bases to trimming and J lost 7 bases; unmatched junction nucleotides: 12.

This chain connects TRBV7-6 to TRBJ2-3; 15 nucleotides match TRBD2. V was clipped by 5 bases and J by 0 bases; unmatched bases: 6. CDR1 and CDR2 (germline): SGHVS, FNYEAQ. The CDR3 has 18 residues. This CDR3 reads CASSPRTSGGGSTDTQYF. CDR3 DNA sequence: TGTGCCAGCAGCCCCCGGACTAGCGGGGGGGGGAGCACAGATACGCAGTATTTT.